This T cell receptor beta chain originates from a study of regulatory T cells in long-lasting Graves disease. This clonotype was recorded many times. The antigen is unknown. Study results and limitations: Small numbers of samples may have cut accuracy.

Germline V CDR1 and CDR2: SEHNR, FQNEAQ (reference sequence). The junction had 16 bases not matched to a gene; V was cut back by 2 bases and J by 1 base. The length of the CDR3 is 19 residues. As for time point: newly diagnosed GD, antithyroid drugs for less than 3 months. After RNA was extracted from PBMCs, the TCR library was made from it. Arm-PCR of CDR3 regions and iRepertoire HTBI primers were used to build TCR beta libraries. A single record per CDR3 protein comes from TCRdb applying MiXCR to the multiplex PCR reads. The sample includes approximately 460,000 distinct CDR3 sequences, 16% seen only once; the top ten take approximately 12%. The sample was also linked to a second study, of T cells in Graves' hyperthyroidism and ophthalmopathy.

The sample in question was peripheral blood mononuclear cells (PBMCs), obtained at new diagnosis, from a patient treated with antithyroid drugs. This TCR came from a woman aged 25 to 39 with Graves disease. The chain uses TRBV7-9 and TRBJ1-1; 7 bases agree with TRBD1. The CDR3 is CASSLLQGELSPQNTEAFF. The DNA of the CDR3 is TGTGCCAGCAGCTTACTTCAGGGGGAGCTATCCCCGCAGAACACTGAAGCTTTCTTT.